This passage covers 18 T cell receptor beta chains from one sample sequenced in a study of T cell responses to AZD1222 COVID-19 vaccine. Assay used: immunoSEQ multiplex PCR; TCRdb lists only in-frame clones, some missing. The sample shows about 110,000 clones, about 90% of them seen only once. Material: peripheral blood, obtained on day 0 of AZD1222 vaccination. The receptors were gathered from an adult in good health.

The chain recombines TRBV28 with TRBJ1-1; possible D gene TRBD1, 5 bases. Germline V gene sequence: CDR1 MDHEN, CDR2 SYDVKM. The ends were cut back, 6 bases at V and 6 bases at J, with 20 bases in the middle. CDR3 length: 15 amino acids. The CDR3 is CASRVPGTGMAEAFF. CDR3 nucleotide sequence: TGTGCCAGCAGGGTCCCAGGGACGGGGATGGCTGAAGCTTTCTTT.

CDR3: CASSRVSTNEKLFF. CDR3 nucleotides: TGTGCCAGCAGCAGGGTATCTACTAATGAAAAACTGTTTTTT. This rearrangement joins TRBV7-2 to TRBJ1-4; no clear D. Germline V gene lookup returns CDR1 SGHTA and CDR2 FQGNSA. V was cut by 5 bases and J by 2 bases, with 9 bases left in between. The CDR3 is 14 amino acids.

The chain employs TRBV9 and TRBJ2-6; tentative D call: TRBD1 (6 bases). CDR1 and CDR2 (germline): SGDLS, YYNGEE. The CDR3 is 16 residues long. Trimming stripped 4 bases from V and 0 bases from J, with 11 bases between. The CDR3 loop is CASSRDTDSGANVLTF. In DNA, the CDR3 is TGTGCCAGCAGCCGGGACACAGACTCTGGGGCCAACGTCCTGACTTTC. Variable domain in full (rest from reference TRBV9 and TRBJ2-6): DSGVTQTPKHLITATGQRVTLRCSPRSGDLSVYWYQQSLDQGLQFLIQYYNGEERAKGNILERFSAQQFPDLHSELNLSSLELGDSALYFCASSRDTDSGANVLTFGAGSRLTVL.

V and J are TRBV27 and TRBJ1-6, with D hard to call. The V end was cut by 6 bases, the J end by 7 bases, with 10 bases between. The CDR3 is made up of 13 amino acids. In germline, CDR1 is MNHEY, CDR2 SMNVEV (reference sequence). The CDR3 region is CASRGAGNSPLHF. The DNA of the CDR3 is TGTGCCAGCAGGGGAGCGGGAAATTCACCCCTCCACTTT.

CDR3 nucleotides: TGTGCCAGCAGTCTCCCTGCGGGAGGGGGAACTGAAGCTTTCTTT. It specifies CASSLPAGGGTEAFF. The chain links TRBV6-5 to TRBJ1-1; TRBD1 might be the D (6 bases). V lost 5 bases, J lost 5 bases, and 18 bases lay in between. Germline CDR1 MNHEY, CDR2 SVGAGI. This CDR3 spans 15 amino acids.

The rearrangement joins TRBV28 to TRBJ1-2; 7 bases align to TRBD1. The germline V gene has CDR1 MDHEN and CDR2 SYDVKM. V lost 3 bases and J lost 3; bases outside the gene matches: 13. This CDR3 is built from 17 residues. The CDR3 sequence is CASSFGGPQGDHYGYTF. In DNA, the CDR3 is TGTGCCAGCAGTTTCGGGGGCCCTCAGGGGGACCACTATGGCTACACCTTC.

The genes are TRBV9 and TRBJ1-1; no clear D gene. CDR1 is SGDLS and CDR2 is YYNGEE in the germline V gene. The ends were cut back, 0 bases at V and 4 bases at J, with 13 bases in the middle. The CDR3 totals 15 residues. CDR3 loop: CASSVDPLSGTEAFF. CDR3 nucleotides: TGTGCCAGCAGCGTAGATCCGCTGTCGGGCACTGAAGCTTTCTTT.

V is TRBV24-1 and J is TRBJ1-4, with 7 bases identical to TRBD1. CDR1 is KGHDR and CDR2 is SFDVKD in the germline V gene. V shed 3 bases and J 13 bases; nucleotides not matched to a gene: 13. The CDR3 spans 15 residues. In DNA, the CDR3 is TGTGCCACCAGTGATAACCGGAACAGGGGTGGGAGACTGTTTTTT. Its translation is CATSDNRNRGGRLFF.

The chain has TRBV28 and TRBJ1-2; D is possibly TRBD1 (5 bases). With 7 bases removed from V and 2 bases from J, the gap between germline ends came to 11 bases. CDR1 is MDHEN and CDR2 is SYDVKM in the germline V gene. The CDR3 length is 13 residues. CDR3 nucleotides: TGTGCCAGCATGGCCGGGGGGAACTATGGCTACACCTTC. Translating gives CASMAGGNYGYTF.

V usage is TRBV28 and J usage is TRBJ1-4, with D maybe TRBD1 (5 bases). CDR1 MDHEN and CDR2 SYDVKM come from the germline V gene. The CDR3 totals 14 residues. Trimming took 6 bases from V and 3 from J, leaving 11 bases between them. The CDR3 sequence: CASSGGWSNEKLFF. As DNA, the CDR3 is TGTGCCAGCAGCGGGGGGTGGTCTAATGAAAAACTGTTTTTT.

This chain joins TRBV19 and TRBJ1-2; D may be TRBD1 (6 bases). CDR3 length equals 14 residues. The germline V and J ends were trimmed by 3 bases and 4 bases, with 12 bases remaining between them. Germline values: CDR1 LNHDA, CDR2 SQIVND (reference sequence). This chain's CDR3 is CASSMVTGSYGYTF. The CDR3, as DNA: TGTGCCAGTAGTATGGTAACAGGGAGCTATGGCTACACCTTC.

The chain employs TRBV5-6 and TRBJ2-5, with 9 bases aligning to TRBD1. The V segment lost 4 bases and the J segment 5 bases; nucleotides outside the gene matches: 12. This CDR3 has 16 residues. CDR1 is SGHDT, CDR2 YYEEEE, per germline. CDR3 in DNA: TGTGCCAGCAGCGGTACCGGGACAGGGTTTTGGGAGACCCAGTACTTC. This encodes CASSGTGTGFWETQYF.

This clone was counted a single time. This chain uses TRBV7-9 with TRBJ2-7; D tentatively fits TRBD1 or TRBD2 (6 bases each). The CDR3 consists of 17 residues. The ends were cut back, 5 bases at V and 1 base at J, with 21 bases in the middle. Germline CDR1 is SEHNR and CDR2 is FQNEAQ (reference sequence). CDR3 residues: CASSKKRGVELSYEQYF. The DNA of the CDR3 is TGTGCCAGCAGCAAAAAAAGGGGGGTCGAATTATCCTACGAGCAGTACTTC.

Here the CDR3 reads CASSQTQTGRTEAFF. The CDR3 nucleotides read TGCGCCAGCAGCCAGACCCAGACAGGTAGAACTGAAGCTTTCTTT. The rearrangement joins TRBV5-1 to TRBJ1-1, with a tentative D call TRBD1 (6 bases). Germline V gene sequence: CDR1 SGHRS, CDR2 YFSETQ. V was cut by 4 bases and J by 5 bases, with 18 bases left in between. This CDR3 region has 15 residues. Looking up the rest from reference TRBV5-1 and TRBJ1-1 gives the full variable domain: KAGVTQTPRYLIKTRGQQVTLSCSPISGHRSVSWYQQTPGQGLQFLFEYFSETQRNKGNFPGRFSGRQFSNSRSEMNVSTLELGDSALYLCASSQTQTGRTEAFFGQGTRLTVV.

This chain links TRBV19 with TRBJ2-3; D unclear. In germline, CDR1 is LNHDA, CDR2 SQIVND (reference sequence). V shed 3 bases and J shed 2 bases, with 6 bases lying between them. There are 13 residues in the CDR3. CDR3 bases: TGTGCCAGTAGTATGGAGTCCACAGATACGCAGTATTTT. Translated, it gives CASSMESTDTQYF.

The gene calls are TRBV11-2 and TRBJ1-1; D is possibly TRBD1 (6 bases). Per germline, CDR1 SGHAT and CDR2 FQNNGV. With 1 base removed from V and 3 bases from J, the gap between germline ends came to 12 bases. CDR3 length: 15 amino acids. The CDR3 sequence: CASSLGTGADTEAFF. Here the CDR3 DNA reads TGTGCCAGCAGCTTAGGCACGGGGGCAGACACTGAAGCTTTCTTT.

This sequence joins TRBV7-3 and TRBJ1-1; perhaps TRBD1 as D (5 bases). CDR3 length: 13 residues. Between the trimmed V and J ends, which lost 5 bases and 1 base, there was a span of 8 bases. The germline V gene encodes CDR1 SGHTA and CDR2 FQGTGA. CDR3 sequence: CASSEGPNTEAFF. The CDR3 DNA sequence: TGTGCCAGCAGCGAGGGACCGAACACTGAAGCTTTCTTT.

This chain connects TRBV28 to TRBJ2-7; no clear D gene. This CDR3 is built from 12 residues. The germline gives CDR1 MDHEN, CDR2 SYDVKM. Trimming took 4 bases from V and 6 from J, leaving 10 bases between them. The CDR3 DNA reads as TGTGCCAGCAGTTCCTCAGACGGCGAGCAGTACTTC. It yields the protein CASSSSDGEQYF.